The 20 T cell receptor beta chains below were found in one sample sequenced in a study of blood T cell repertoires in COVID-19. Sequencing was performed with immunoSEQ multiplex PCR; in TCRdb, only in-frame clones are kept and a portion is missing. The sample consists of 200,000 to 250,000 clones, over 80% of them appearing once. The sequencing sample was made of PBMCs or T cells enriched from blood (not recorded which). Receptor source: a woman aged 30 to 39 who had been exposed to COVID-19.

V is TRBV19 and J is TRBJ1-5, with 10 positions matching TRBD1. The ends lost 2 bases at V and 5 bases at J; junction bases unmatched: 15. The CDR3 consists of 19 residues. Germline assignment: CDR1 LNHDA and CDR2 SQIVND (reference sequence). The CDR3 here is CASSISNSMTGTGDQPQHF. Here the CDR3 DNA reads TGTGCCAGTAGTATAAGCAACTCGATGACCGGGACAGGGGATCAGCCCCAGCATTTT.

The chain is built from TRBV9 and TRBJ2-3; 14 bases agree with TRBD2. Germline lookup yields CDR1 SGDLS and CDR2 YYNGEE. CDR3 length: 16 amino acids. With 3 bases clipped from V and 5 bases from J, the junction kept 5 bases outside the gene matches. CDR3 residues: CASSAGLAGVEDTQYF. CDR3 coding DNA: TGTGCCAGCAGCGCGGGACTAGCGGGAGTCGAAGATACGCAGTATTTT.

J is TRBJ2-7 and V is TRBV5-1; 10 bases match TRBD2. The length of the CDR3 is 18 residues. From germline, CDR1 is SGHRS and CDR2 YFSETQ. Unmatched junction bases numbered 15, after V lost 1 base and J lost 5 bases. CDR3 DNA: TGCGCCAGCAGCTTGTACCTACAAATCAGCGGGAGGGCCGACGAGCAGTACTTC. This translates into CASSLYLQISGRADEQYF.

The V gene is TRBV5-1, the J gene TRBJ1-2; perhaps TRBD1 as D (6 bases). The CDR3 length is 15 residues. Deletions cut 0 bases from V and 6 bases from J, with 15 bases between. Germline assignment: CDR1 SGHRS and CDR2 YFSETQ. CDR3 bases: TGCGCCAGCAGCTTGGCCTTCGGACAGAGCCATGGCTACACCTTC. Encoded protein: CASSLAFGQSHGYTF. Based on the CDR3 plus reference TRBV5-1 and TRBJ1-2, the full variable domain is KAGVTQTPRYLIKTRGQQVTLSCSPISGHRSVSWYQQTPGQGLQFLFEYFSETQRNKGNFPGRFSGRQFSNSRSEMNVSTLELGDSALYLCASSLAFGQSHGYTFGSGTRLTVV.

For the CDR3, the DNA is TGTGCCACCATTGAAGTAACGGAGGGACCTACCGGGGAGCTGTTTTTT. Residues: CATIEVTEGPTGELFF. The V gene is TRBV24-1, the J gene TRBJ2-2; maybe TRBD2 (6 bases). From germline, CDR1 is KGHDR and CDR2 SFDVKD. V was shortened by 8 bases and J by 5 bases, with 20 bases between the two germline ends. The CDR3 sequence is 16 residues long.

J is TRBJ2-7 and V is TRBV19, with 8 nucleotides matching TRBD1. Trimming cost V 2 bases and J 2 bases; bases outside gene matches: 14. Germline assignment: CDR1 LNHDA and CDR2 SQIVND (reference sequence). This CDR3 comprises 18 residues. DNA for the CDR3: TGTGCCAGTAGTATATCCCTAAAAACAGGGGGATTTACCTACGAGCAGTACTTC. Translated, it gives CASSISLKTGGFTYEQYF.

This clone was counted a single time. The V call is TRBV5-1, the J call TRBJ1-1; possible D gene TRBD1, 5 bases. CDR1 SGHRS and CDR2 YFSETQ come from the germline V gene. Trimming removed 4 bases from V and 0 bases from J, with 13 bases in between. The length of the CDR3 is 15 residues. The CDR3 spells CASSLSGGVNTEAFF. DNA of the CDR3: TGCGCCAGCAGCCTGTCTGGAGGGGTGAACACTGAAGCTTTCTTT.

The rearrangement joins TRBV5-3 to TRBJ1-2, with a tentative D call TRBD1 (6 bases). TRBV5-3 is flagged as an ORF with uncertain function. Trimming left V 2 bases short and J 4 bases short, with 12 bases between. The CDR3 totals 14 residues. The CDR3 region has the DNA TGTGCCAGAAGCTTTTATACAGGGAGCTATGGCTACACCTTC. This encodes CARSFYTGSYGYTF.

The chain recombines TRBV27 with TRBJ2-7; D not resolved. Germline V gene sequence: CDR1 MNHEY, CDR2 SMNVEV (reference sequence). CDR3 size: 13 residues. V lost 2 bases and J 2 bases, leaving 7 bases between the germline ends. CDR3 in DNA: TGTGCCAGCAGTTTAACTTCCACCTACGAGCAGTACTTC. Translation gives CASSLTSTYEQYF.

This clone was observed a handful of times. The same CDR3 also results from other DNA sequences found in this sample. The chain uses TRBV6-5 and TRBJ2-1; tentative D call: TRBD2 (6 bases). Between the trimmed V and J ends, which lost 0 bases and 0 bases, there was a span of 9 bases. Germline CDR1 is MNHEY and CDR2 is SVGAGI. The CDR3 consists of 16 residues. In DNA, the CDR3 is TGTGCCAGCAGTTACTCTCGGGGGAGCTCCTACAATGAGCAGTTCTTC. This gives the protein CASSYSRGSSYNEQFF.

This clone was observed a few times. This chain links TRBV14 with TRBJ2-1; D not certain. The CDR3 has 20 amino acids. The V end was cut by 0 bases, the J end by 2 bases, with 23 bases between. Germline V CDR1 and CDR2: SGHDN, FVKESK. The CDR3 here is CASSQEATAARRGAYNEQFF. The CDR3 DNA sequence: TGTGCCAGCAGCCAAGAGGCCACGGCTGCGCGGAGAGGAGCCTACAATGAGCAGTTCTTC.

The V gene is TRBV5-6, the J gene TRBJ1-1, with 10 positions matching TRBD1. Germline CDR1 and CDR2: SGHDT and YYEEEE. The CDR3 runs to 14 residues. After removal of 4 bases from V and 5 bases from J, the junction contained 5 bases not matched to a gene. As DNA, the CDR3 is TGTGCCAGCAGCCAGGGACAGGGGCGGACTGAAGCTTTCTTT. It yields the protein CASSQGQGRTEAFF.

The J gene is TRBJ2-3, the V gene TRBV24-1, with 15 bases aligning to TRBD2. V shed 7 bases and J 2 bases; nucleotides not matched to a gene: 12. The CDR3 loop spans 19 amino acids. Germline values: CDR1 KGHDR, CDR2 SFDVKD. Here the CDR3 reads CATSAGTSGRPPFTDTQYF. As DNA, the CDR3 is TGTGCCACCAGCGCCGGGACTAGCGGGAGGCCGCCTTTCACAGATACGCAGTATTTT.

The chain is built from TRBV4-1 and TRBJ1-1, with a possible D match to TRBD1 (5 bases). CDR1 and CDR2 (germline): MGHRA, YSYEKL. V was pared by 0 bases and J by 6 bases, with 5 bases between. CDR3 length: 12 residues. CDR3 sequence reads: CASSQDRAEAFF. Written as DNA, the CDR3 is TGCGCCAGCAGCCAAGACAGGGCTGAAGCTTTCTTT.

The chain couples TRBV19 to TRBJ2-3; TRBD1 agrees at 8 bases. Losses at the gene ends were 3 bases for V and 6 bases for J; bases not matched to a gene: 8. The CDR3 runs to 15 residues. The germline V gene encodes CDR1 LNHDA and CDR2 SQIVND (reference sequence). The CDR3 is CASSIGTGSGDTQYF. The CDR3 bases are TGTGCCAGTAGTATCGGGACAGGTTCAGGGGATACGCAGTATTTT.

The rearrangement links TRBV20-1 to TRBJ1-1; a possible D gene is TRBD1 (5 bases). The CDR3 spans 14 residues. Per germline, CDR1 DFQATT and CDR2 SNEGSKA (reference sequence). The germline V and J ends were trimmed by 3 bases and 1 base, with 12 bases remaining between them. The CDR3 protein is CSASVGRRNTEAFF. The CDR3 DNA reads TGCAGTGCTAGTGTGGGGCGGAGGAACACTGAAGCTTTCTTT.

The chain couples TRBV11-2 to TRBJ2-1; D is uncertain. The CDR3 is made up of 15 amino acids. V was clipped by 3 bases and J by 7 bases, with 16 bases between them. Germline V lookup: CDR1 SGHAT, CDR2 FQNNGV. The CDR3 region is CASSFGRPMVNEQFF. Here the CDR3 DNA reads TGTGCCAGCAGCTTCGGCAGGCCTATGGTTAATGAGCAGTTCTTC.

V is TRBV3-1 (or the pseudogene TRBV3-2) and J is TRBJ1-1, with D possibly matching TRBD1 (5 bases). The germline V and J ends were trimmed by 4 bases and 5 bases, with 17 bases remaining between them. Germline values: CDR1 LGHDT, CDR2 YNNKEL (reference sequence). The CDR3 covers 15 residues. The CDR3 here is CASSPSRTGGTEAFF. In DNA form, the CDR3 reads TGTGCCAGCAGCCCCAGTAGGACCGGGGGGACTGAAGCTTTCTTT.

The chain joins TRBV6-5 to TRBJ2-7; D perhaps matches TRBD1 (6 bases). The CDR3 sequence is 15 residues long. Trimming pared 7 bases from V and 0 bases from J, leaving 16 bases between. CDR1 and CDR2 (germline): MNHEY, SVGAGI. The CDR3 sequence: CASTSKAGDSYEQYF. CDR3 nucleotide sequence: TGTGCCAGCACTTCCAAGGCAGGGGACTCCTACGAGCAGTACTTC.

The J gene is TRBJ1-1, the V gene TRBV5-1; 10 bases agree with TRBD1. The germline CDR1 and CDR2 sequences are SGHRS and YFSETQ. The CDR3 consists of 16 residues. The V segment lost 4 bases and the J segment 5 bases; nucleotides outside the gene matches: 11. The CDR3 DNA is TGCGCCAGCAGCACGACAGGGGGCCTAAGTGGAACTGAAGCTTTCTTT. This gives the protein CASSTTGGLSGTEAFF.